This TCR beta chain was sequenced for a study of control samples from healthy donors and cancer patients. Clones were read by immunoSEQ multiplex PCR, and TCRdb kept only the in-frame ones, dropping some. Of some 79,000 clones in the sample, 93% are singletons; the top ten hold over 0.95%. The CDR3 has 14 amino acids. J gave up 5 bases and V 4 bases, and 8 bases lay outside the gene matches. The germline CDR1 and CDR2 sequences are SGHRS and YFSETQ. The sequence came from a middle-aged woman with lung cancer. The sample consisted of PBMCs. The chain links TRBV5-1 to TRBJ1-1; 7 bases match TRBD1. CDR3: CASSPTGARTEAFF. As DNA, the CDR3 is TGCGCCAGCAGCCCAACAGGGGCGCGGACTGAAGCTTTCTTT.